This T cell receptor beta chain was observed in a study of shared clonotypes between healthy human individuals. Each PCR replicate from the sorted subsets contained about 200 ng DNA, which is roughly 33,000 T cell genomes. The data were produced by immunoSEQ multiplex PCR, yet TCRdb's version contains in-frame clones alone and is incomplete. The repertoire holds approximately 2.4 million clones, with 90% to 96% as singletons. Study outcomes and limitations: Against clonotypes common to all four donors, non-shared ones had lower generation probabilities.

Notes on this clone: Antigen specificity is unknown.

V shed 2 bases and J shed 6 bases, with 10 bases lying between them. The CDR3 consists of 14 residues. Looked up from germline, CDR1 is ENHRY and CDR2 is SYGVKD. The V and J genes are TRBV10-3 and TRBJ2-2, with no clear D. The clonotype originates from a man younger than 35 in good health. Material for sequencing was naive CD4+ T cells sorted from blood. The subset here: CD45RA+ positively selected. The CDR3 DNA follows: TGTGCCATCAGTGAGAACGGGTCTCCCGGGGAGCTGTTTTTT. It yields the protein CAISENGSPGELFF.